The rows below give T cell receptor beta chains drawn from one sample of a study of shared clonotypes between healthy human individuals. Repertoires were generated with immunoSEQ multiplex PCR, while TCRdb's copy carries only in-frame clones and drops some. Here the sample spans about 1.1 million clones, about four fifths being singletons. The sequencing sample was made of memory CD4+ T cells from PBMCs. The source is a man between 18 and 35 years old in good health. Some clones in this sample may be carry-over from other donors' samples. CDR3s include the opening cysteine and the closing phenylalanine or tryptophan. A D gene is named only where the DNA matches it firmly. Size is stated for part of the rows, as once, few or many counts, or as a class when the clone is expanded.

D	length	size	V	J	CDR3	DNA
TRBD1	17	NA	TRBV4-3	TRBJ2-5	CASSQEPPSGTGETQYF	TGCGCCAGCAGCCAAGAGCCACCATCCGGGACAGGCGAGACCCAGTACTTC
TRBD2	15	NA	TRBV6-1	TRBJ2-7	CASSPLAGQVYEQYF	TGTGCCAGCAGTCCCCTAGCGGGCCAAGTCTACGAGCAGTACTTC
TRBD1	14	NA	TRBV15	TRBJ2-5	CATRGGTGLETQYF	TGTGCCACCAGAGGGGGGACAGGGTTAGAGACCCAGTACTTC
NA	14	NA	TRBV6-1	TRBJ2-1	CAHARDGSYNEQFF	TGTGCCCACGCAAGGGACGGGTCCTACAATGAGCAGTTCTTC
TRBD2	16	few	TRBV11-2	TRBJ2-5	CASSLVAGGGRETQYF	TGTGCCAGCAGCTTAGTAGCGGGAGGAGGGAGAGAGACCCAGTACTTC
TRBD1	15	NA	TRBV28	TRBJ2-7	CATLPGQGGKYEQYF	TGTGCCACCCTCCCCGGACAGGGGGGTAAGTACGAGCAGTACTTC
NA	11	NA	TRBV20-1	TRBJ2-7	CSARGVDEQYF	TGCAGTGCTAGGGGGGTCGACGAGCAGTACTTC
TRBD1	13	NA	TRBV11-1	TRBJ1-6	CASSVDRDSPLHF	TGTGCCAGCAGCGTGGACAGGGATTCACCCCTCCACTTT
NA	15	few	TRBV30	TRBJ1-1	CAWSPYVGVGTEAFF	TGTGCCTGGAGCCCTTACGTCGGGGTCGGGACTGAAGCTTTCTTT
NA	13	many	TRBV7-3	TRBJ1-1	CASSLDRNTEAFF	TGTGCCAGCAGCTTGGACAGGAACACTGAAGCTTTCTTT
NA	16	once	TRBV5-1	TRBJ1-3	CASSSQSYSSGNTIYF	TGCGCCAGCAGTTCCCAATCGTACTCCTCTGGAAACACCATATATTTT
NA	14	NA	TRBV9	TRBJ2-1	CASSVALGTGEQFF	TGTGCCAGCAGCGTAGCCTTAGGAACGGGGGAGCAGTTCTTC
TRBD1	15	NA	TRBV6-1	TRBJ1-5	CASRGQGALGIPQHF	TGTGCCAGCAGAGGACAGGGGGCCTTAGGAATCCCCCAGCATTTT
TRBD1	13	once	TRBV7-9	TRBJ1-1	CASSLGQGAEAFF	TGTGCCAGCAGCTTAGGACAGGGAGCTGAAGCTTTCTTT
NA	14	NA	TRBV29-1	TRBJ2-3	CSARRGKDTDTQYF	TGCAGCGCCCGAAGGGGGAAAGACACAGATACGCAGTATTTT
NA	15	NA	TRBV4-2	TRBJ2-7	CASSQDRGLTYEQYF	TGTGCCAGCAGCCAAGATCGAGGCTTAACCTACGAGCAGTACTTC
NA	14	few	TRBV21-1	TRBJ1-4	CASSKPGPNEKLFF	TGTGCCAGCAGCAAACCCGGGCCCAATGAAAAACTGTTTTTT
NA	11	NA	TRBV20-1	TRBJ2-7	CSSSRESEQYF	TGCAGCTCCTCCAGAGAGAGCGAGCAGTACTTC
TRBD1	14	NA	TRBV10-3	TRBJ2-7	CAISSGTEGQEQYF	TGTGCCATCAGCTCCGGGACAGAGGGCCAGGAGCAGTACTTC
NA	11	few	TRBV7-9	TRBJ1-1	CASSLGGKAFF	TGTGCCAGCAGCTTAGGAGGAAAAGCTTTCTTT
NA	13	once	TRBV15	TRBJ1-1	CATSRELGTEAFF	TGTGCCACCAGCAGAGAGTTGGGCACTGAAGCTTTCTTT
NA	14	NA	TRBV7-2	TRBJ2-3	CASSLLGPQDTQYF	TGTGCCAGCAGCTTACTTGGGCCCCAAGATACGCAGTATTTT
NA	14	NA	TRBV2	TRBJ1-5	CASSLDSSNQPQHF	TGTGCCAGCAGTTTGGACAGCTCCAATCAGCCCCAGCATTTT
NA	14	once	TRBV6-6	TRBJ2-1	CASSYSGTGNEQFF	TGTGCCAGCAGTTACTCTGGGACGGGCAATGAGCAGTTCTTC
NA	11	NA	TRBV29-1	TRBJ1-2	CSVDPERYYTF	TGCAGCGTTGATCCGGAGAGGTACTACACCTTC
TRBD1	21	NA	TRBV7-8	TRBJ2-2	CASSLDEGGRPPSPNTGELFF	TGTGCCAGCAGCTTAGATGAAGGGGGCCGTCCCCCTTCCCCGAACACCGGGGAGCTGTTTTTT
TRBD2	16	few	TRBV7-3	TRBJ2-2	CASSLGPSGRTGELFF	TGTGCCAGCAGCCTAGGCCCTAGCGGACGAACCGGGGAGCTGTTTTTT
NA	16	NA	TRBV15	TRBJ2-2	CATSSPGDTNTGELFF	TGTGCCACCAGCAGCCCAGGGGACACGAACACCGGGGAGCTGTTTTTT
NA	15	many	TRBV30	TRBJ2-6	CAWSGDPSGANVLTF	TGTGCCTGGAGTGGGGACCCCTCTGGGGCCAACGTCCTGACTTTC
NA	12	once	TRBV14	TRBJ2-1	CASSPTHNEQFF	TGTGCCAGCAGCCCCACCCACAATGAGCAGTTCTTC
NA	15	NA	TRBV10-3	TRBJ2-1	CAISVIQGRYNEQFF	TGTGCCATCAGTGTCATACAGGGCCGTTACAATGAGCAGTTCTTC
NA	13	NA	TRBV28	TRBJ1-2	CASSLSAGAGYTF	TGTGCCAGCAGTTTATCAGCGGGGGCCGGCTACACCTTC
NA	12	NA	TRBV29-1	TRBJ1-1	CSAYRMNTEAFF	TGCAGCGCTTATCGGATGAACACTGAAGCTTTCTTT
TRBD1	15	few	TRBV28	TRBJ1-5	CASRFTGGSGQPQHF	TGTGCCAGCAGGTTTACAGGGGGCTCTGGTCAGCCCCAGCATTTT
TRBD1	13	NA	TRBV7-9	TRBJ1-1	CASSLGGQGVAFF	TGTGCCAGCAGCTTAGGGGGACAGGGTGTAGCTTTCTTT
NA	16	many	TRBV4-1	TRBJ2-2	CASSQGTRGYTGELFF	TGCGCCAGCAGCCAAGGGACCCGGGGATACACCGGGGAGCTGTTTTTT
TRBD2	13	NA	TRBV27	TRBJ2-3	CAAGGGPWDTQYF	TGTGCCGCGGGGGGCGGGCCCTGGGATACGCAGTATTTT
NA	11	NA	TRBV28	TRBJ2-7	CASRGSYEQYF	TGTGCCAGCAGAGGTAGCTACGAGCAGTACTTC
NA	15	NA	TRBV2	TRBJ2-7	CASSESRHRAYEQYF	TGTGCCAGCAGTGAATCTCGTCACCGAGCCTACGAGCAGTACTTC
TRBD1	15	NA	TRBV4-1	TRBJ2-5	CASSHGTGGQETQYF	TGCGCCAGCAGCCACGGGACAGGGGGCCAAGAGACCCAGTACTTC
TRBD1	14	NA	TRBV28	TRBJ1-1	CASSRQGLNTEAFF	TGTGCCAGCAGTAGACAGGGGCTGAACACTGAAGCTTTCTTT
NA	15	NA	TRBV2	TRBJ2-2	CASSARPWRAGELFF	TGTGCCAGCAGTGCGAGACCTTGGCGGGCCGGGGAGCTGTTTTTT
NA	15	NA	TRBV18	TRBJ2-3	CASSPRRVPTDTQYF	TGTGCCAGCTCACCAAGAAGAGTACCCACAGATACGCAGTATTTT
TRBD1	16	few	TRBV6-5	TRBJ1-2	CASSYTRTGGFYGYTF	TGTGCCAGCAGTTACACACGGACAGGGGGGTTCTATGGCTACACCTTC
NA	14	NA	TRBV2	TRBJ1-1	CASSEQGIGTEAFF	TGTGCCAGCAGTGAGCAGGGAATTGGGACTGAAGCTTTCTTT
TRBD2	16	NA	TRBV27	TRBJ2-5	CASSLKGLAGEETQYF	TGTGCCAGCAGTTTAAAGGGGCTAGCGGGAGAAGAGACCCAGTACTTC
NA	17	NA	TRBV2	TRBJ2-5	CASSEGYPQEEGETQYF	TGTGCCAGCAGCGAGGGCTACCCACAGGAGGAAGGAGAGACCCAGTACTTC
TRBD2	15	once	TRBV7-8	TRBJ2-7	CASKRGSGNYYEQYF	TGTGCCAGCAAGAGGGGTAGCGGGAATTACTACGAGCAGTACTTC
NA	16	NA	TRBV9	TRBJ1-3	CASSTESGRSGNTIYF	TGTGCCAGCAGCACCGAGTCAGGGCGCTCTGGAAACACCATATATTTT
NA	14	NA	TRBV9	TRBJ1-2	CASAPGEHYYGYTF	TGTGCCAGCGCGCCAGGGGAACATTACTATGGCTACACCTTC
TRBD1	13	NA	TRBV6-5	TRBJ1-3	CASSPGTGVTIYF	TGTGCCAGCAGCCCCGGGACAGGTGTGACCATATATTTT
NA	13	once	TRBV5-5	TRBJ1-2	CASSFGANYGYTF	TGTGCCAGCAGCTTCGGAGCTAACTATGGCTACACCTTC
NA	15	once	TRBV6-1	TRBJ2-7	CASTTGSAETYEQYF	TGTGCCAGCACCACAGGGAGCGCGGAGACCTACGAGCAGTACTTC
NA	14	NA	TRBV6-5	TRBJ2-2	CASSLTVNTGELFF	TGTGCCAGCAGTTTGACTGTGAACACCGGGGAGCTGTTTTTT
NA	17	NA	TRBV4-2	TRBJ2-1	CASSQDFPSLYNNEQFF	TGTGCCAGCAGCCAAGATTTTCCTAGCCTGTATAACAATGAGCAGTTCTTC
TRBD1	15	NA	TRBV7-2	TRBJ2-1	CASSKGQGGFNEQFF	TGTGCCAGCAGCAAGGGACAGGGGGGATTCAATGAGCAGTTCTTC